Sequencing of this T cell receptor beta chain was carried out in a study of T cells in Graves' hyperthyroidism and ophthalmopathy. Study-level background: Peripheral blood draws took place at initial diagnosis, ahead of any treatment.

Germline CDR1 reads SGHDT; CDR2 reads YYEEEE. This CDR3 is 15 amino acids long. The J segment lost 7 bases and the V segment lost 3 bases, leaving 10 bases of the junction unmatched. TCR beta CDR3 regions were amplified from RNA. TCR CDR3 regions were first amplified by RT-PCR with HTBI primers. TCRdb reprocessed the multiplex PCR reads with MiXCR, giving one entry per CDR3 protein. The sample has approximately 380,000 distinct CDR3 sequences, around 15% seen once; the top ten hold approximately 29%. From more than 9.5 ml of fresh peripheral blood, PBMCs were isolated. The source of this sequence is a man over 45 with Graves' ophthalmopathy. Material for sequencing was blood. The chain recombines TRBV5-6 with TRBJ1-5; 7 positions agree with TRBD1. In nucleotides, the CDR3 is TGTGCCAGCAGCTCCACAACAGGGGCAGGGCAGCCCCAGCATTTT. This translates into CASSSTTGAGQPQHF.